This T cell receptor (beta chain) emerged from a study of T cell changes during pregnancy in multiple sclerosis. Measured with immunoSEQ multiplex PCR; TCRdb has only the in-frame clones, and not every one. The repertoire holds approximately 80,000 clones, 85% to 95% seen once, with 0.95% to 1% in the top ten. The CDR3 runs 14 residues. After removal of 4 bases from V and 2 bases from J, the junction contained 4 bases not matched to a gene. Germline loops: CDR1 MDHEN, CDR2 SYDVKM. The sequence was collected from a female donor in good health, enrolled as a control in a pregnancy study. The sample consisted of peripheral blood, taken in the second trimester of pregnancy. This chain links TRBV28 with TRBJ2-7; 8 bases fit TRBD2. The CDR3, as DNA: TGTGCCAGCAGTTCACTAGCGGAGACCTACGAGCAGTACTTC. Encoded protein: CASSSLAETYEQYF.